The rows below give T cell receptor beta chains drawn from one sample of a study of blood T cell repertoires in COVID-19. The data were produced by immunoSEQ multiplex PCR, yet TCRdb's version contains in-frame clones alone and is incomplete. The sample yields some 100,000 clones, 87% seen once. The specimen sequenced was peripheral blood. These receptors all stem from a young woman with acute or convalescent COVID-19. Each CDR3 is given with its conserved first and last residue. D genes are given only for firm matches. The size of a clone is reported for some rows only, either as once, few or many, or as a class for expanded clones.

CDR3aa: CASSQDVMTSGDGYTF
CDR3nt: TGTGCCAGCAGCCAAGATGTAATGACCTCAGGGGATGGCTACACCTTC
abundance: NA
v_gene: TRBV4-2
j_gene: TRBJ1-2
d_gene: NA

CDR3aa: CASSLAWGVASNEKLFF
CDR3nt: TGTGCCAGCAGCTTAGCGTGGGGGGTCGCATCTAATGAAAAACTGTTTTTT
abundance: NA
v_gene: TRBV11-2
j_gene: TRBJ1-4
d_gene: NA

CDR3aa: CASSPTGGINYGYTF
CDR3nt: TGTGCCAGCAGCCCTACAGGGGGCATAAACTATGGCTACACCTTC
abundance: once
v_gene: TRBV7-3
j_gene: TRBJ1-2
d_gene: TRBD1

CDR3aa: CASTPWGLTEAFF
CDR3nt: TGTGCCAGCACCCCTTGGGGGCTAACTGAAGCTTTCTTT
abundance: NA
v_gene: TRBV28
j_gene: TRBJ1-1
d_gene: NA

CDR3aa: CASSSLGSTDTQYF
CDR3nt: TGTGCCAGCAGCTCCTTGGGCAGCACAGATACGCAGTATTTT
abundance: NA
v_gene: TRBV5-6
j_gene: TRBJ2-3
d_gene: NA

CDR3aa: CASSHTGGPGYTF
CDR3nt: TGTGCCAGCAGTCATACAGGGGGCCCAGGCTACACCTTC
abundance: once
v_gene: TRBV6-6
j_gene: TRBJ1-2
d_gene: TRBD1

CDR3aa: CASSVGGGGASDEQFF
CDR3nt: TGTGCCAGCAGCGTAGGCGGAGGGGGCGCGTCGGATGAGCAGTTCTTC
abundance: NA
v_gene: TRBV9
j_gene: TRBJ2-1
d_gene: NA

CDR3aa: CASSEFGGVESGELFF
CDR3nt: TGTGCCAGCAGCGAGTTCGGGGGAGTGGAATCCGGGGAGCTGTTTTTT
abundance: NA
v_gene: TRBV5-6
j_gene: TRBJ2-2
d_gene: NA

CDR3aa: CASSPGGVKNTGELFF
CDR3nt: TGTGCCAGCAGCCCCGGGGGGGTCAAGAACACCGGGGAGCTGTTTTTT
abundance: NA
v_gene: TRBV7-3
j_gene: TRBJ2-2
d_gene: TRBD2

CDR3aa: CASGLSLGGDTEAFF
CDR3nt: TGTGCTAGTGGTTTGTCCTTGGGGGGAGACACTGAAGCTTTCTTT
abundance: NA
v_gene: TRBV12-5
j_gene: TRBJ1-1
d_gene: NA

CDR3aa: CASSPRNQPQHF
CDR3nt: TGTGCCAGCAGCCCCAGAAATCAGCCCCAGCATTTT
abundance: once
v_gene: TRBV2
j_gene: TRBJ1-5
d_gene: NA

CDR3aa: CASSLGGVSNQPQHF
CDR3nt: TGTGCCAGCAGTTTAGGGGGGGTTAGCAATCAGCCCCAGCATTTT
abundance: NA
v_gene: TRBV28
j_gene: TRBJ1-5
d_gene: NA

CDR3aa: CASSLGGPNQPQHF
CDR3nt: TGTGCCAGCAGCTTAGGAGGTCCCAATCAGCCCCAGCATTTT
abundance: NA
v_gene: TRBV7-2
j_gene: TRBJ1-5
d_gene: NA

CDR3aa: CAISESGDRVSYTF
CDR3nt: TGTGCCATCAGTGAGTCAGGGGACAGGGTGAGCTACACCTTC
abundance: NA
v_gene: TRBV10-3
j_gene: TRBJ1-2
d_gene: TRBD1

CDR3aa: CASSFRVADTQYF
CDR3nt: TGTGCCAGCAGCTTCAGGGTTGCAGATACGCAGTATTTT
abundance: NA
v_gene: TRBV9
j_gene: TRBJ2-3
d_gene: NA

CDR3aa: CASSFRGEEPLHF
CDR3nt: TGTGCCAGCAGTTTCCGGGGGGAAGAACCCCTCCACTTT
abundance: NA
v_gene: TRBV27
j_gene: TRBJ1-6
d_gene: NA

CDR3aa: CASSEQNTHSPLHF
CDR3nt: TGCGCCAGCAGTGAACAGAATACCCATTCACCCCTCCACTTT
abundance: NA
v_gene: TRBV10-2
j_gene: TRBJ1-6
d_gene: NA

CDR3aa: CASSYSFGGIYGYTF
CDR3nt: TGTGCCAGCAGTTACTCTTTCGGAGGCATATATGGCTACACCTTC
abundance: NA
v_gene: TRBV6-5
j_gene: TRBJ1-2
d_gene: NA

CDR3aa: CASTPGGTGSSYEQYF
CDR3nt: TGTGCCAGCACCCCCGGCGGGACAGGGAGCTCCTACGAGCAGTACTTC
abundance: NA
v_gene: TRBV28
j_gene: TRBJ2-7
d_gene: TRBD1

CDR3aa: CASSLVRNSPLHF
CDR3nt: TGTGCCAGCAGCTTGGTACGGAATTCACCCCTCCACTTT
abundance: NA
v_gene: TRBV5-6
j_gene: TRBJ1-6
d_gene: NA

CDR3aa: CASSPQASYEQYF
CDR3nt: TGTGCCAGCAGTCCACAGGCCTCCTACGAGCAGTACTTC
abundance: few
v_gene: TRBV28
j_gene: TRBJ2-7
d_gene: NA

CDR3aa: CASNLYRGHTGELFF
CDR3nt: TGTGCCAGCAACCTCTACAGGGGCCACACCGGGGAGCTGTTTTTT
abundance: NA
v_gene: TRBV6-5
j_gene: TRBJ2-2
d_gene: TRBD1

CDR3aa: CASSRGLGQTYQPQHF
CDR3nt: TGTGCCAGCAGCCGGGGGCTGGGACAGACCTATCAGCCCCAGCATTTT
abundance: NA
v_gene: TRBV7-2
j_gene: TRBJ1-5
d_gene: TRBD1

CDR3aa: CATSDLMETQYF
CDR3nt: TGTGCCACCAGTGACCTTATGGAGACCCAGTACTTC
abundance: NA
v_gene: TRBV24-1
j_gene: TRBJ2-5
d_gene: NA

CDR3aa: CASSTTGGLPEAFF
CDR3nt: TGTGCCAGCAGCACTACAGGGGGACTACCTGAAGCTTTCTTT
abundance: NA
v_gene: TRBV11-3
j_gene: TRBJ1-1
d_gene: TRBD1

CDR3aa: CASSRGSGELFF
CDR3nt: TGTGCCAGCAGTAGGGGTTCCGGGGAGCTGTTTTTT
abundance: NA
v_gene: TRBV2
j_gene: TRBJ2-2
d_gene: NA

CDR3aa: CAWTAILGNTIYF
CDR3nt: TGTGCCTGGACCGCGATTCTTGGAAACACCATATATTTT
abundance: NA
v_gene: TRBV30
j_gene: TRBJ1-3
d_gene: NA

CDR3aa: CASSRLLSYNSPLHF
CDR3nt: TGCGCCAGCAGCCGTCTACTCTCCTATAATTCACCCCTCCACTTT
abundance: few
v_gene: TRBV4-1
j_gene: TRBJ1-6
d_gene: NA

CDR3aa: CASSLAQTEAFF
CDR3nt: TGTGCCAGCAGCTTAGCGCAGACTGAAGCTTTCTTT
abundance: NA
v_gene: TRBV7-9
j_gene: TRBJ1-1
d_gene: NA

CDR3aa: CASSLRGRGTDTQYF
CDR3nt: TGTGCCAGCAGTTTAAGGGGCAGGGGAACAGATACGCAGTATTTT
abundance: NA
v_gene: TRBV27
j_gene: TRBJ2-3
d_gene: NA

CDR3aa: CASSFGQNYGYTF
CDR3nt: TGTGCCAGCAGCTTTGGGCAGAACTATGGCTACACCTTC
abundance: NA
v_gene: TRBV11-2
j_gene: TRBJ1-2
d_gene: NA

CDR3aa: CAISAFPGDTQYF
CDR3nt: TGTGCCATCAGTGCTTTCCCCGGGGATACGCAGTATTTT
abundance: NA
v_gene: TRBV10-3
j_gene: TRBJ2-3
d_gene: NA

CDR3aa: CATSRVGIVGRGTYNEQFF
CDR3nt: TGTGCCACCAGCAGAGTGGGTATTGTGGGGCGGGGGACCTACAATGAGCAGTTCTTC
abundance: NA
v_gene: TRBV15
j_gene: TRBJ2-1
d_gene: TRBD2

CDR3aa: CASSPRTGTYEQYF
CDR3nt: TGTGCCAGCAGCCCCCGGACAGGGACCTACGAGCAGTACTTC
abundance: NA
v_gene: TRBV7-9
j_gene: TRBJ2-7
d_gene: TRBD1

CDR3aa: CASSRTGGVTGELFF
CDR3nt: TGTGCCAGCAGCCGGACAGGCGGGGTAACCGGGGAGCTGTTTTTT
abundance: few
v_gene: TRBV5-4
j_gene: TRBJ2-2
d_gene: NA

CDR3aa: CACDLGGNYYGYTF
CDR3nt: TGTGCCTGCGACCTAGGAGGTAATTACTATGGCTACACCTTC
abundance: NA
v_gene: TRBV30
j_gene: TRBJ1-2
d_gene: NA

CDR3aa: CASSVAPGRQGSYEQYF
CDR3nt: TGTGCCAGCAGCGTAGCCCCGGGACGACAGGGGAGCTACGAGCAGTACTTC
abundance: NA
v_gene: TRBV9
j_gene: TRBJ2-7
d_gene: TRBD1

CDR3aa: CASLRDRANTEAFF
CDR3nt: TGTGCTAGTTTGAGGGACAGGGCGAACACTGAAGCTTTCTTT
abundance: NA
v_gene: TRBV12-5
j_gene: TRBJ1-1
d_gene: TRBD1

CDR3aa: CASSLPGLAGTEQYF
CDR3nt: TGTGCCAGCAGTTTACCAGGACTAGCGGGGACCGAGCAGTACTTC
abundance: NA
v_gene: TRBV28
j_gene: TRBJ2-7
d_gene: TRBD2

CDR3aa: CASRGDTGELFF
CDR3nt: TGTGCCAGCAGAGGAGACACCGGGGAGCTGTTTTTT
abundance: NA
v_gene: TRBV2
j_gene: TRBJ2-2
d_gene: NA

CDR3aa: CASSHGRDYGNTIYF
CDR3nt: TGCGCCAGCAGCCACGGGAGGGACTACGGAAACACCATATATTTT
abundance: NA
v_gene: TRBV4-1
j_gene: TRBJ1-3
d_gene: NA

CDR3aa: CASSSDRVLSDYEQYF
CDR3nt: TGTGCCAGCAGTTCGGACAGGGTACTCTCAGACTACGAGCAGTACTTC
abundance: NA
v_gene: TRBV28
j_gene: TRBJ2-7
d_gene: TRBD1

CDR3aa: CASSLNGGSGANVLTF
CDR3nt: TGTGCCAGCAGTTTAAACGGCGGGTCTGGGGCCAACGTCCTGACTTTC
abundance: NA
v_gene: TRBV27
j_gene: TRBJ2-6
d_gene: NA

CDR3aa: CASSLWVAGNYGYTF
CDR3nt: TGTGCCAGCAGTTTATGGGTCGCCGGGAACTATGGCTACACCTTC
abundance: once
v_gene: TRBV28
j_gene: TRBJ1-2
d_gene: NA

CDR3aa: CASSLTFSYEQYF
CDR3nt: TGTGCCAGCAGCTTAACTTTCTCCTACGAGCAGTACTTC
abundance: NA
v_gene: TRBV7-2
j_gene: TRBJ2-7
d_gene: NA

CDR3aa: CASSPWGTGTYEQYF
CDR3nt: TGCGCCAGCAGCCCTTGGGGGACAGGGACATACGAGCAGTACTTC
abundance: NA
v_gene: TRBV5-1
j_gene: TRBJ2-7
d_gene: TRBD1

CDR3aa: CASHGGRANEKLFF
CDR3nt: TGTGCCAGCCATGGAGGGAGGGCAAATGAAAAACTGTTTTTT
abundance: NA
v_gene: TRBV2
j_gene: TRBJ1-4
d_gene: NA

CDR3aa: CAWSPQGNQPQHF
CDR3nt: TGTGCCTGGAGTCCCCAGGGGAATCAGCCCCAGCATTTT
abundance: NA
v_gene: TRBV30
j_gene: TRBJ1-5
d_gene: NA

CDR3aa: CASTSLRTPREKLFF
CDR3nt: TGTGCCAGCACTTCACTTCGGACTCCACGGGAAAAACTGTTTTTT
abundance: NA
v_gene: TRBV28
j_gene: TRBJ1-4
d_gene: NA

CDR3aa: CASSLGAADEQFF
CDR3nt: TGTGCCAGCAGCTTGGGGGCAGCGGATGAGCAGTTCTTC
abundance: NA
v_gene: TRBV5-8
j_gene: TRBJ2-1
d_gene: NA

CDR3aa: CASSPSSGGIQYF
CDR3nt: TGTGCCAGCAGCCCGTCTAGCGGGGGCATTCAGTACTTC
abundance: NA
v_gene: TRBV5-8
j_gene: TRBJ2-4
d_gene: TRBD2

CDR3aa: CASTSGGSSSYEQYF
CDR3nt: TGTGCCAGCACTAGCGGGGGCTCTAGCTCCTACGAGCAGTACTTC
abundance: NA
v_gene: TRBV2
j_gene: TRBJ2-7
d_gene: TRBD2

CDR3aa: CASSFPQGASRNEQFF
CDR3nt: TGTGCCAGCAGCTTTCCACAGGGGGCCTCCAGGAATGAGCAGTTCTTC
abundance: few
v_gene: TRBV7-3
j_gene: TRBJ2-1
d_gene: TRBD1

CDR3aa: CASSYSGGEQYF
CDR3nt: TGTGCCAGCAGTTATTCAGGGGGAGAGCAGTACTTC
abundance: NA
v_gene: TRBV5-4
j_gene: TRBJ2-7
d_gene: TRBD1

CDR3aa: CASSLEGGGSYEQYF
CDR3nt: TGCGCCAGCAGCTTGGAAGGTGGGGGGTCCTACGAGCAGTACTTC
abundance: NA
v_gene: TRBV5-1
j_gene: TRBJ2-7
d_gene: NA

CDR3aa: CAWSPDSNYEQYF
CDR3nt: TGTGCCTGGAGTCCAGACAGCAACTACGAGCAGTACTTC
abundance: NA
v_gene: TRBV30
j_gene: TRBJ2-7
d_gene: NA

CDR3aa: CASSSPIEAAVNQPQHF
CDR3nt: TGTGCCAGCAGCTCCCCAATTGAGGCAGCAGTTAATCAGCCCCAGCATTTT
abundance: NA
v_gene: TRBV7-2
j_gene: TRBJ1-5
d_gene: NA